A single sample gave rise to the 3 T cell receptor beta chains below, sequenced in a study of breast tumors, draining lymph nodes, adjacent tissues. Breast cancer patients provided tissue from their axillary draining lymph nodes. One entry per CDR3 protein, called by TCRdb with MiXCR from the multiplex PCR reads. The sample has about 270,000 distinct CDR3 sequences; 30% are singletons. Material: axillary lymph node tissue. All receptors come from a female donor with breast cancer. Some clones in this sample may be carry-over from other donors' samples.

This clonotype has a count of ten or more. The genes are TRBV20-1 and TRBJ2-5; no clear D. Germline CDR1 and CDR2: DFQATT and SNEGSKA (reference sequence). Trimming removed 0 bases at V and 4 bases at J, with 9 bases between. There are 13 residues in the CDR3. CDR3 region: CSAREASGETQYF. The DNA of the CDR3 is TGCAGTGCTAGAGAGGCTAGTGGAGAGACCCAGTACTTC.

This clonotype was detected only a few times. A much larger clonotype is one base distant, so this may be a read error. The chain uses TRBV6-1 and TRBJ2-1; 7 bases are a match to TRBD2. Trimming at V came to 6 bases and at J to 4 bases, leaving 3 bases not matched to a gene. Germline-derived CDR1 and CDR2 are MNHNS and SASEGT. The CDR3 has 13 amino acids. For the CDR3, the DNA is TGTGCCAGCAGGCCTAGCGGATACAATGAGCAGTTCTTC. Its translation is CASRPSGYNEQFF.

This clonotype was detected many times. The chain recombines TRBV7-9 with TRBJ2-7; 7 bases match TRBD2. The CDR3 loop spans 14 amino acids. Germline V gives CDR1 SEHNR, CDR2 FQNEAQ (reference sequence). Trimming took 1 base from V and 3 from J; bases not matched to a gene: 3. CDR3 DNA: TGTGCCAGCAGCTTAGTAGGCGGGAGCTACGAGCAGTACTTC. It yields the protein CASSLVGGSYEQYF.